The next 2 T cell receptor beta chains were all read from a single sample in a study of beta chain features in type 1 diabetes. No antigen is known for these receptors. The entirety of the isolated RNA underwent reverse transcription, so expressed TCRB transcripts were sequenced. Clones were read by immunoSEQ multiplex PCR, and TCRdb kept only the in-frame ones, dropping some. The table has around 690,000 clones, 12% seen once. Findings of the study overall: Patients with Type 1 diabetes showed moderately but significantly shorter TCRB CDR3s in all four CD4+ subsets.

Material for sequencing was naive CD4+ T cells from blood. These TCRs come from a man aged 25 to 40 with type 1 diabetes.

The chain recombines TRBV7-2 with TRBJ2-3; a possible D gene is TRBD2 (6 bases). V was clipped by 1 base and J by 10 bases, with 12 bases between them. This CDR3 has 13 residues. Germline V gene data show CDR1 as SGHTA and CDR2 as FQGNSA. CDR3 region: CASSLVRRGSQYF. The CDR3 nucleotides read TGTGCCAGCAGCTTAGTCAGGAGGGGTTCGCAGTATTTT.

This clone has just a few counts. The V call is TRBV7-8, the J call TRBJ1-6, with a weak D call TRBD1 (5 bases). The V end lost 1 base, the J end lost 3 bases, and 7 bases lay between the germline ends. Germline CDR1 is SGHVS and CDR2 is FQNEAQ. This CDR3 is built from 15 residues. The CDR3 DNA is TGTGCCAGCAGCTTAGGGGGCAACTATAATTCACCCCTCCACTTT. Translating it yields CASSLGGNYNSPLHF.